This passage covers 25 T cell receptor beta chains from one sample sequenced in a study of beta chain features in type 1 diabetes. Investigators reverse transcribed all isolated RNA, so they sequenced expressed TCRB transcripts. Sequencing was performed with immunoSEQ multiplex PCR; in TCRdb, only in-frame clones are kept and a portion is missing. The data show over 700,000 clones, roughly 16% seen once. The source material was naive CD4+ T cells from blood. Every receptor here comes from a woman aged 18-29 years in good health.

The rearrangement joins TRBV7-3 to TRBJ2-1; the D gene is possibly TRBD2 (6 bases). Germline V gene sequence: CDR1 SGHTA, CDR2 FQGTGA. Trimming took 5 bases from V and 9 from J, leaving 14 bases between them. The CDR3 is made up of 13 amino acids. CDR3 loop: CASSTGSTTEQFF. Here the CDR3 DNA reads TGTGCCAGCAGCACCGGGAGCACGACTGAGCAGTTCTTC.

The chain links TRBV5-1 to TRBJ2-1; TRBD1 matches 11 bases. Trimming at V came to 4 bases and at J to 8 bases, leaving 8 bases not matched to a gene. The germline V gene has CDR1 SGHRS and CDR2 YFSETQ. This CDR3 is 15 amino acids long. The CDR3 DNA sequence: TGCGCCAGCAGCAAGGGACAGGGGGAGGTTTATGAGCAGTTCTTC. Protein product: CASSKGQGEVYEQFF.

This rearrangement joins TRBV5-4 to TRBJ2-5; 16 bases align to TRBD2. Germline V gene data show CDR1 as SGHNT and CDR2 as YYREEE (reference sequence). V shed 4 bases and J 7 bases; nucleotides not matched to a gene: 7. The CDR3 runs to 16 residues. In DNA, the CDR3 is TGTGCCAGCAGCGTCGGGACTAGCGGGAGGGTTGGGACCCAGTACTTC. Protein sequence: CASSVGTSGRVGTQYF.

The CDR3 region is CASNPLTSGGTKNIQYF. The DNA for the CDR3 is TGTGCCAGCAACCCTCTTACTAGCGGGGGAACCAAAAACATTCAGTACTTC. V usage is TRBV7-9 and J usage is TRBJ2-4; 11 bases align to TRBD2. After removal of 7 bases from V and 2 bases from J, the junction contained 10 bases not matched to a gene. CDR3 size: 17 residues. Germline V gene lookup returns CDR1 SEHNR and CDR2 FQNEAQ (reference sequence). Full variable domain (outside the CDR3, taken from reference TRBV7-9 and TRBJ2-4): DTGVSQNPRHKITKRGQNVTFRCDPISEHNRLYWYRQTLGQGPEFLTYFQNEAQLEKSRLLSDRFSAERPKGSFSTLEIQRTEQGDSAMYLCASNPLTSGGTKNIQYFGAGTRLSVL.

This clone was picked up a small number of times. The gene calls are TRBV7-6 and TRBJ2-1; possible D gene TRBD2, 6 bases. Trimming stripped 1 base from V and 2 bases from J, with 12 bases between. In germline, CDR1 is SGHVS, CDR2 FNYEAQ. This CDR3 comprises 16 residues. This CDR3 reads CASSLDPGVTYNEQFF. The CDR3 nucleotides are TGTGCCAGCAGCTTAGACCCGGGAGTAACCTACAATGAGCAGTTCTTC.

The chain couples TRBV6-6 to TRBJ1-1; TRBD1 aligns across 7 bases. V shed 4 bases, J shed 4 bases, and the junction held 9 bases outside the gene matches. Germline V lookup: CDR1 MNHNY, CDR2 SVGAGI (reference sequence). The CDR3 extends over 15 amino acids. The CDR3 reads CASSSRGPTATEAFF. In DNA form, the CDR3 reads TGTGCCAGCAGTTCGAGGGGGCCCACCGCCACTGAAGCTTTCTTT.

The J gene is TRBJ2-1, the V gene TRBV11-2; 10 bases map to TRBD2. With 2 bases clipped from V and 9 bases from J, the junction kept 10 bases outside the gene matches. The germline CDR1 and CDR2 sequences are SGHAT and FQNNGV. The CDR3 runs 16 residues. The CDR3 DNA reads as TGTGCCAGCAGCTTATCGGGGCTAGCGGGAGTTTTTGAGCAGTTCTTC. Translated, it gives CASSLSGLAGVFEQFF.

The V gene is TRBV5-1, the J gene TRBJ2-5; 15 nucleotides match TRBD2. The CDR3 length is 17 residues. Germline V CDR1 and CDR2: SGHRS, YFSETQ. V shed 3 bases, J shed 4 bases, and the junction held 7 bases outside the gene matches. CDR3 in DNA: TGCGCCAGCAGCTCTCGGACTAGCGGGAGGGCCCGAGAGACCCAGTACTTC. Protein product: CASSSRTSGRARETQYF.

This clone was seen only a few times. The chain uses TRBV5-1 and TRBJ2-7; a weak D match, TRBD2 (5 bases). The CDR3 is 16 amino acids. V was trimmed by 3 bases and J by 4 bases, leaving 20 bases between them. Germline loops: CDR1 SGHRS, CDR2 YFSETQ. The CDR3 here is CASSYGVGGSSYEQYF. CDR3 in DNA: TGCGCCAGCAGCTACGGGGTTGGTGGTTCAAGTTACGAGCAGTACTTC.

This clone was seen only a few times. V gene TRBV5-1 combines with J gene TRBJ2-1; TRBD2 agrees at 11 bases. The J segment lost 4 bases and the V segment lost 4 bases, leaving 4 bases of the junction unmatched. Germline loops: CDR1 SGHRS, CDR2 YFSETQ. The CDR3 covers 15 residues. The CDR3 region is CASSRTSGLYNEQFF. The CDR3 DNA follows: TGCGCCAGCAGCCGGACTAGCGGGCTATACAATGAGCAGTTCTTC. Complete variable domain (other parts from reference TRBV5-1 and TRBJ2-1): KAGVTQTPRYLIKTRGQQVTLSCSPISGHRSVSWYQQTPGQGLQFLFEYFSETQRNKGNFPGRFSGRQFSNSRSEMNVSTLELGDSALYLCASSRTSGLYNEQFFGPGTRLTVL.

The chain carries TRBV29-1 and TRBJ1-1; D gene uncertain. Trimming shortened V by 6 bases and J by 2 bases, and 13 bases separated the two germline ends. Germline CDR1 and CDR2: SQVTM and ANQGSEA. This CDR3 has 13 residues. CDR3 in amino acids: CSVHREGNTEAFF. CDR3 DNA: TGCAGCGTCCACCGGGAGGGCAACACTGAAGCTTTCTTT.

There are a few counts of this clone. The same CDR3 also results from other DNA sequences found in this sample. The chain couples TRBV9 to TRBJ2-1; the D is unclear. CDR1 is SGDLS, CDR2 YYNGEE, per germline. Trimming stripped 0 bases from V and 0 bases from J, with 10 bases between. CDR3 length equals 16 residues. CDR3 coding DNA: TGTGCCAGCAGCGTAGGGGTCGGCAGCTCCTACAATGAGCAGTTCTTC. This sequence encodes CASSVGVGSSYNEQFF.

The chain carries TRBV5-4 and TRBJ2-5; the match to TRBD1 covers 11 bases. Unmatched junction bases numbered 10, after V lost 0 bases and J lost 6 bases. The CDR3 is made up of 17 amino acids. Germline CDR1 is SGHNT and CDR2 is YYREEE (reference sequence). The CDR3 region is CASSLVGTGGAMKTQYF. The CDR3 nucleotides read TGTGCCAGCAGCTTGGTGGGGACAGGGGGGGCTATGAAGACCCAGTACTTC.

As concerns this clone: Germline and junction disagree at one end, which may indicate a read error. The V call is TRBV7-2, the J call TRBJ1-5, with 9 bases lining up with TRBD1. This CDR3 contains 15 residues. CDR1 and CDR2 from the germline V gene are SGHTA and FQGNSA. CDR3 protein: CPSSLEGQGSQPQHF. The CDR3 nucleotides read TGTCCCAGCAGCTTAGAGGGACAGGGAAGTCAGCCCCAGCATTTT.

With respect to this clone: The same CDR3 can be traced to other DNA sequences in this sample. The gene calls are TRBV6-5 and TRBJ2-5; D might be TRBD1 (6 bases). Germline values: CDR1 MNHEY, CDR2 SVGAGI. Trimming removed 3 bases at V and 2 bases at J, with 10 bases between. This CDR3 contains 14 residues. CDR3 region: CASSYGGSQETQYF. In nucleotides, the CDR3 is TGTGCCAGCAGTTATGGGGGCAGTCAAGAGACCCAGTACTTC.

This sequence joins TRBV28 and TRBJ2-5; D may be TRBD1 (6 bases). The CDR3 is 15 residues long. Germline V gene lookup returns CDR1 MDHEN and CDR2 SYDVKM. V dropped 4 bases and J dropped 1 base, with 13 bases sitting between them. CDR3 sequence: CASSSTDRFQETQYF. CDR3 in DNA: TGTGCCAGCAGTTCTACCGACAGGTTCCAAGAGACCCAGTACTTC.

V and J are TRBV6-5 and TRBJ2-5, with D maybe TRBD2 (6 bases). The DNA matches TRBJ2-7 better at its end, which makes the J call doubtful. The CDR3 has 15 residues. Per the germline V gene, CDR1 is MNHEY and CDR2 is SVGAGI. CDR3 bases: TGTGCCAGCAGCCCCTTTAGCGGCAGCTCCTACGAGCAGTACTTC. It yields the protein CASSPFSGSSYEQYF.

The V gene is TRBV15, the J gene TRBJ2-7; maybe TRBD1 (5 bases). Between the trimmed V and J ends, which lost 2 bases and 0 bases, there was a span of 8 bases. Germline V gene sequence: CDR1 LNHNV, CDR2 YYDKDF (reference sequence). The CDR3 is 14 amino acids. Here the CDR3 DNA reads TGTGCCACCAGCAGAAGACAGAGCTCCTACGAGCAGTACTTC. This codes for CATSRRQSSYEQYF. The whole variable domain, filled in from reference TRBV15 and TRBJ2-7, reads DAMVIQNPRYQVTQFGKPVTLSCSQTLNHNVMYWYQQKSSQAPKLLFHYYDKDFNNEADTPDNFQSRRPNTSFCFLDIRSPGLGDTAMYLCATSRRQSSYEQYFGPGTRLTVT.

The chain recombines TRBV5-1 with TRBJ2-7, with 15 bases lining up with TRBD2. Per the germline V gene, CDR1 is SGHRS and CDR2 is YFSETQ. The CDR3 is made up of 16 amino acids. The trim removed 0 bases at V and 9 bases at J, leaving 7 bases unmatched. The chain's CDR3 is CASSLESGTSGRRQYF. The CDR3 DNA is TGCGCCAGCAGCTTGGAGTCGGGGACTAGCGGGAGGAGGCAGTACTTC.

The chain joins TRBV5-1 to TRBJ2-1; 10 bases fit TRBD1. Per germline, CDR1 SGHRS and CDR2 YFSETQ. V lost 0 bases, J lost 12 bases, and 9 bases stayed unmatched. The CDR3 sequence is 15 residues long. CDR3 in DNA: TGCGCCAGCAGCTTGGTATCGGACAGGGGGGCGGGGCAGTTCTTC. Its translation is CASSLVSDRGAGQFF.

The rearrangement joins TRBV9 to TRBJ2-5; D not resolved. Trimming took off 0 bases at V and 1 base at J, with 10 bases between the two ends. CDR1 and CDR2 (germline): SGDLS, YYNGEE. This CDR3 region has 15 residues. The CDR3 region is CASSVVGSGQETQYF. Written as DNA, the CDR3 is TGTGCCAGCAGCGTAGTAGGTAGTGGCCAAGAGACCCAGTACTTC.

CDR3 in amino acids: CACGRKDYNEQFF. CDR3 DNA sequence: TGTGCCTGCGGTAGGAAAGACTACAATGAGCAGTTCTTC. This chain joins TRBV6-6 and TRBJ2-1, with D unclear. Trimming removed 11 bases at V and 3 bases at J, with 14 bases between. This CDR3 contains 13 residues. CDR1 MNHNY and CDR2 SVGAGI come from the germline V gene (reference sequence).

This clone was seen a few times. J is TRBJ2-7 and V is TRBV6-6; 9 bases agree with TRBD1. V lost 6 bases, J lost 6 bases, and 6 bases stayed unmatched. The CDR3 is 13 residues long. From germline, CDR1 is MNHNY and CDR2 SVGAGI (reference sequence). CDR3 DNA: TGTGCCAGCAGGGAACAGGGGGCGGGCGAGCAGTACTTC. This translates into CASREQGAGEQYF.

This clone came up a few times. The chain combines TRBV2 with TRBJ2-2; D might be TRBD2 (6 bases). The CDR3 spans 14 residues. Germline V gene sequence: CDR1 SNHLY, CDR2 FYNNEI. Trimming pared 6 bases from V and 1 base from J, leaving 9 bases between. The chain's CDR3 is CASREEGNTGELFF. DNA of the CDR3: TGTGCCAGCAGAGAGGAGGGGAACACCGGGGAGCTGTTTTTT.

This clone was observed a handful of times. This chain uses TRBV2 with TRBJ1-4; perhaps TRBD1 as D (5 bases). Germline values: CDR1 SNHLY, CDR2 FYNNEI. CDR3 length equals 19 residues. Trimming took off 3 bases at V and 4 bases at J, with 24 bases between the two ends. The CDR3 here is CASSDIRTSPRGFNEKLFF. The CDR3 DNA sequence: TGTGCCAGCAGTGATATCAGGACCTCGCCGAGGGGTTTTAATGAAAAACTGTTTTTT. The full variable domain, with the rest looked up from reference TRBV2 and TRBJ1-4, is EPEVTQTPSHQVTQMGQEVILRCVPISNHLYFYWYRQILGQKVEFLVSFYNNEISEKSEIFDDQFSVERPDGSNFTLKIRSTKLEDSAMYFCASSDIRTSPRGFNEKLFFGSGTQLSVL.